This T cell receptor (beta chain) originates from a study of T cell responses to AZD1222 COVID-19 vaccine. Study-level information: Investigators merged groups given second doses at roughly 4 or roughly 12 weeks. Study conclusions and caveats: At baseline, seropositivity was found in only a handful of AZD1222 recipients.

Trimming removed 7 bases from V and 4 bases from J, with 10 bases in between. From germline, CDR1 is SNHLY and CDR2 FYNNEI. The CDR3 sequence is 12 residues long. This clone was detected a few times. Its antigen is unidentified. Profiling relied on immunoSEQ multiplex PCR, and the TCRdb table lists in-frame clones only, not all of them. The sample holds about 150,000 clones, about nine tenths seen once. The specimen comprised peripheral blood, sampled on day 0 of AZD1222 vaccination. The J gene is TRBJ1-2, the V gene TRBV2; D is unclear. The TCR sequence derives from an adult in good health. CDR3 DNA sequence: TGTGCCAGCACGCAGATACTCTATGGCTACACCTTC. Protein product: CASTQILYGYTF.